Listed below are T cell receptor beta chains from one sample, sequenced in a study of PD-1 blockade in classical Hodgkin lymphoma. Sequencing was performed with immunoSEQ multiplex PCR; in TCRdb, only in-frame clones are kept and a portion is missing. The sample carries 25,000 to 30,000 clones, 78% recorded once. The sequences come from peripheral blood mononuclear cells (PBMCs), collected before the second cycle of nivolumab. The receptor source for this set is a human donor with classical Hodgkin lymphoma. Each CDR3 is given with its conserved first and last residue. D genes are given only for firm matches. Clone size is shown for a subset of rows, as once, few, many or a class of expanded clone.

-	TRBJ2-3	TRBD2	TRBV7-2	TGTGCCAGCAGCGCGGGCCCGGGAGGAGATACGCAGTATTTT	CASSAGPGGDTQYF
-	TRBJ1-5	-	TRBV6-1	TGTGCCAGTAGGACGGGGTTGGGGAATCAGCCCCAGCATTTT	CASRTGLGNQPQHF
-	TRBJ2-5	TRBD1	TRBV7-3	TGTGCCAGCAGCGCCGGTGGACAGGGGCGAGAGACCCAGTACTTC	CASSAGGQGRETQYF
-	TRBJ1-2	-	TRBV23-1	TGCGCCATCGAATATAGACCCTATGGCTACACCTTC	CAIEYRPYGYTF
-	TRBJ2-3	-	TRBV10-3	TGTGCCATCAGTGAAAGGGACGGTAGCACAGATACGCAGTATTTT	CAISERDGSTDTQYF
-	TRBJ2-6	-	TRBV6-1	TGTGCCAGCAGTGAAGGGCCAGGAAGATCTGGGGCCAACGTCCTGACTTTC	CASSEGPGRSGANVLTF
-	TRBJ1-1	-	TRBV2	TGTGCCAGCAGTAATCAGGGACTCACTGAAGCTTTCTTT	CASSNQGLTEAFF
few	TRBJ1-2	-	TRBV27	TGTGCCAGCAGTTTATCCCGGCAGTCCTATGGCTACACCTTC	CASSLSRQSYGYTF
-	TRBJ2-1	-	TRBV29-1	TGCAGCGTTTCGGACCTACGAAGTGAGCAGTTCTTC	CSVSDLRSEQFF
-	TRBJ1-2	-	TRBV6-6	TGTGCCAGCAGGGATAACTATGGCTACACCTTC	CASRDNYGYTF
-	TRBJ1-1	TRBD1	TRBV18	TGTGCCAGCTCACCACGACAGGGGGGTAACACTGAAGCTTTCTTT	CASSPRQGGNTEAFF
few	TRBJ1-2	TRBD1	TRBV10-3	TGTGCCATCAGTGCCCAACAGGGGGCCCGCTATGGCTACACCTTC	CAISAQQGARYGYTF
-	TRBJ1-1	-	TRBV6-5	TGTGCCAGCCGAAAGAGCACTGAAGCTTTCTTT	CASRKSTEAFF
-	TRBJ2-3	-	TRBV6-5	TGTGCCAGCAGTTACGGAACAGGGATCCCAGATACGCAGTATTTT	CASSYGTGIPDTQYF
-	TRBJ2-3	-	TRBV6-1	TGTGCCAGCAGTCCCGGGACCCCGGCGGATACGCAGTATTTT	CASSPGTPADTQYF
-	TRBJ2-1	-	TRBV9	TGTGCCAGCAGCGTAGTGGGGGGGCCCTACAATGAGCAGTTCTTC	CASSVVGGPYNEQFF
-	TRBJ2-7	-	TRBV15	TGTGCCACCAGCAGGCTCACAGGATCCTACGAGCAGTACTTC	CATSRLTGSYEQYF
-	TRBJ2-5	-	TRBV5-1	TGCGCCAGCAGCTTGGGGCAGTACCAAGAGACCCAGTACTTC	CASSLGQYQETQYF
-	TRBJ1-2	-	TRBV10-3	TGTGCCACTACAGGGAGTGGGTATGGCTACACCTTC	CATTGSGYGYTF
-	TRBJ1-3	TRBD1	TRBV5-1	TGCGCCAGCATGGGACAGGGTGGAAACACCATATATTTT	CASMGQGGNTIYF
few	TRBJ1-1	-	TRBV6-5	TGTGCCAGCAGCTTGAGGGTGGGGAACACTGAAGCTTTCTTT	CASSLRVGNTEAFF
once	TRBJ1-6	-	TRBV27	TGTGCCAGCAGTCCCACAGGAAACTATAATTCACCCCTCCACTTT	CASSPTGNYNSPLHF
-	TRBJ1-2	-	TRBV5-8	TGTGCCAGCAGACGCCCGTTTAACTATGGCTACACCTTC	CASRRPFNYGYTF
-	TRBJ2-3	TRBD2	TRBV30	TGTGCCTGGAGTGTAATATGGGGCGGGGGATCGACTAGCACAGATACGCAGTATTTT	CAWSVIWGGGSTSTDTQYF
-	TRBJ1-1	TRBD1	TRBV6-6	TGTGCCAGCAGTTACCGACAGGGGGAGCGGAACACTGAAGCTTTCTTT	CASSYRQGERNTEAFF
-	TRBJ1-5	-	TRBV28	TGTGCCAGCAGTCTTGGCCGCGCCCAGCATTTT	CASSLGRAQHF
-	TRBJ1-1	-	TRBV11-2	TGTGCCAGCAGCTTTGACAGAGCAGACACTGAAGCTTTCTTT	CASSFDRADTEAFF